The T cell receptor (beta chain) under discussion was sequenced for a study of T cells in Graves' hyperthyroidism and ophthalmopathy (dated 2019 in TCRdb). Broadly, across the study: Peripheral blood was sampled at the time of initial diagnosis, prior to any treatment. In addition, the study compared T-cell repertoires in thyroid tissue and in blood from 6 or 7 Graves' hyperthyroidism patients. After sampling, hyperthyroidism patients received methimazole starting at 30 mg daily, and ophthalmopathy patients received high-dose intravenous methylprednisolone. An independent validation cohort of about 20 hyperthyroidism patients and more than 15 patients who later progressed to ophthalmopathy tested prospective prediction of ophthalmopathy. According to the paper, TCR Vbeta CDR3 sequencing was carried out on over 130 peripheral blood samples, which came from 40 to 45 ophthalmopathy, 80 or so hyperthyroidism and roughly 17 progressor patients. For training and testing, the 100 or so patients in the discovery cohort were randomly divided in a 7:3 ratio. To identify distinguishing TCR V-J signatures, a discovery cohort of around 100 patients was used, comprising approximately 40 with Graves' ophthalmopathy and around 60 with stable Graves' hyperthyroidism.

Details on this clonotype: The clone's antigen remains unknown. Germline and junction disagree at one end, which may indicate a read error.

Broader findings and caveats from the paper: Sample size was not statistically predetermined, and blinding of investigators to group allocation was not performed. In validation, the model predicted progression to ophthalmopathy with roughly 70% sensitivity and around 72% specificity, a median of approximately 6.5 months before onset. In cross-validation, a model built on a 13 V-J signature told ophthalmopathy apart from stable hyperthyroidism with roughly 87% sensitivity and about 81% specificity, and in testing the same model reached 80%/75%. Most expanded thyroid clonotypes (frequency above 0.001) were also detected in blood, a finding suggesting that blood repertoires may reflect thyroid immune responses.

Looking up the germline V gene yields CDR1 MNHNS and CDR2 SASEGT. The CDR3 measures 15 amino acids from cysteine to phenylalanine. Of all the DNA, just the CDR3 is kept, 45 bases in frame from base 1. The TCR beta CDR3 regions were amplified from RNA transcripts. The TCR CDR3 was subjected to a first round of RT-PCR using the HTBI primer set and the Qiagen OneStep RT-PCR kit. Libraries were constructed in a second round of multiplex PCR, after which size selection and purification were carried out. The libraries were sequenced on an Illumina HiSeq2000 using paired-end 100 bp reads. Concerning the study's data processing: SOAPnuke was used to process the raw data, removing reads that contained adapters or uncalled bases, had a mean Phred below 15, or lacked an exact match to the constant primer or identifier. COPE v1.2.5 was used to merge the high-quality paired reads, and each unique nucleotide sequence was defined as a clonotype. MiTCR v1.1 was used to align the clonotypes against IMGT TRBV, TRBD and TRBJ reference segments. Analysis was restricted to V-J combinations with a frequency above 0.0001, which covered roughly 99% of repertoires. The TCS score was defined as F50 (clonal expansion) divided by E x V (chaos), with BLOSUM62-based TCRdist calculated between CDR3 peptides within each V-J. Welch's t-statistics and random forest reduced roughly 530 V-J features to some 14, which were used in a naive Bayes classifier (R e1071). TCRdb cleaned the public reads at Q25 with fastp, built clones with MiXCR and kept in-frame beta chains. Each CDR3 protein appears once, grouped with its most common genes and DNA. The V and J calls were not made by the authors but by TCRdb's processing. Recorded for this sample are around 480,000 distinct CDR3 sequences; 13% to 15% of them occurred a single time. The ten largest account for less than 20% of the sample.

A patient counted as having stable Graves' hyperthyroidism if no progression to ophthalmopathy occurred over 18 months of follow-up. Hyperthyroidism patients were aged 18 to 65 years and newly diagnosed, with disease duration of less than 2 months. Patients with uncontrolled infections, other autoimmune diseases, pregnancy or lactation were excluded. Diagnoses relied on clinical symptoms, serum thyroxine and TRAb, thyroid ultrasound and orbital computed tomography. Ficoll-Paque density gradient centrifugation was used to isolate PBMCs from around 10 ml of fresh peripheral blood. Total RNA was extracted with Trizol reagent, and quality was checked on an Agilent 2100 Bioanalyzer.

The chain joins TRBV6-1 to TRBJ1-5, with TRBD1 perhaps the D gene, on 6 matching bases. Sequenced material: blood. This TCR derives from a woman aged 18-29 years with Graves' hyperthyroidism. The CDR3: CAISNTGSCNQPQHF. Read as DNA, the sequence is TGTGCCATCAGTAATACAGGGAGTTGTAATCAGCCCCAGCATTTT.